This passage covers 32 T cell receptor beta chains from one sample sequenced in a study of T cells in Graves' hyperthyroidism and ophthalmopathy. The TCR beta CDR3 regions underwent amplification using RNA transcripts as the source. TCR CDR3 underwent first-round RT-PCR with the HTBI primer set. A single record per CDR3 protein comes from TCRdb applying MiXCR to the multiplex PCR reads. The table includes hundreds of thousands of distinct CDR3 sequences, 16% detected once. Sequenced material: blood. The receptors come from a woman between 18 and 30 years old with Graves' hyperthyroidism.

This clonotype showed up just a few times. The CDR3 DNA sequence: TGCGCCAGCAGCCAAGTAGGCCCCCCAGGCGCCTACGAGCAGTACTTC. Residues: CASSQVGPPGAYEQYF. J is TRBJ2-7 and V is TRBV4-3; D is undetermined. V was trimmed by 1 base and J by 2 bases, leaving 15 bases between them. The CDR3 consists of 16 residues. From germline, CDR1 is LGHNA and CDR2 YSLEER.

This clonotype has only one observation. The chain employs TRBV11-2 and TRBJ2-1, with D maybe TRBD1 (6 bases). V gave up 7 bases and J gave up 0 bases, with 16 bases separating them. This CDR3 region has 16 residues. Germline V lookup: CDR1 SGHAT, CDR2 FQNNGV. The CDR3 region is CASTVTGPNSYNEQFF. The DNA of the CDR3 is TGTGCCAGCACCGTAACAGGGCCGAACTCCTACAATGAGCAGTTCTTC. Based on the CDR3 plus reference TRBV11-2 and TRBJ2-1, the full variable domain is EAGVAQSPRYKIIEKRQSVAFWCNPISGHATLYWYQQILGQGPKLLIQFQNNGVVDDSQLPKDRFSAERLKGVDSTLKIQPAKLEDSAVYLCASTVTGPNSYNEQFFGPGTRLTVL.

This clonotype was detected ten times or more. The V gene is TRBV30, the J gene TRBJ1-5, with 9 positions matching TRBD1. The CDR3 has 14 residues. Germline CDR1 GTSNPN, CDR2 SVGIG (reference sequence). The V gene end was trimmed by 1 base and the J gene end by 6 bases; junction bases not matched to a gene: 4. The CDR3 bases are TGTGCCTGGAGTGCAACAGGGGGCCCTCAGCCCCAGCATTTT. It specifies CAWSATGGPQPQHF.

This rearrangement joins TRBV29-1 to TRBJ2-1; TRBD2 agrees at 13 bases. This CDR3 spans 15 amino acids. With 6 bases clipped from V and 0 bases from J, the junction kept 2 bases outside the gene matches. Germline values: CDR1 SQVTM, CDR2 ANQGSEA. CDR3 sequence: CSVLAGGASYNEQFF. In DNA, the CDR3 is TGCAGCGTACTAGCGGGGGGGGCCTCCTACAATGAGCAGTTCTTC.

This clonotype came up many times. The chain carries TRBV6-1 and TRBJ1-5; D call uncertain. V lost 0 bases and J 5 bases, leaving 11 bases between the germline ends. The CDR3 sequence is 15 residues long. CDR1 is MNHNS and CDR2 is SASEGT in the germline V gene. The CDR3, as DNA: TGTGCCAGCAGTGAAGCGGGTGGGCCGTATCAGCCCCAGCATTTT. Its translation: CASSEAGGPYQPQHF.

This clonotype has ten or more counts. The rearrangement links TRBV27 to TRBJ1-1; D perhaps matches TRBD1 (6 bases). CDR1 is MNHEY, CDR2 SMNVEV, per germline (reference sequence). Trimming removed 5 bases from V and 3 bases from J, with 13 bases in between. CDR3 size: 14 residues. The CDR3 sequence: CASSVKQGYTEAFF. The DNA of the CDR3 is TGTGCCAGCAGTGTGAAACAGGGATACACTGAAGCTTTCTTT.

This clonotype appeared many times. The chain is built from TRBV12-3 or TRBV12-4 and TRBJ1-2, with TRBD1 as a possible D gene (6 bases). Trimming removed 7 bases at V and 8 bases at J, with 11 bases between. The CDR3 is 11 residues long. CDR3 region: CASTGQRGYTF. In DNA form, the CDR3 reads TGTGCCAGCACAGGACAGAGGGGCTACACCTTC.

This clonotype was counted many times. The gene calls are TRBV11-3 and TRBJ2-5; the D is unclear. Trimming cost V 5 bases and J 5 bases, with 18 bases left between them. This CDR3 has 15 amino acids. Germline CDR1 SGHNT, CDR2 YENEEA. The CDR3 nucleotides read TGTGCCAGCAGCCTAATCCGGGTCTCTACGGAGACCCAGTACTTC. Residues: CASSLIRVSTETQYF. Filled out from reference TRBV11-3 and TRBJ2-5, the complete variable domain reads EAGVVQSPRYKIIEKKQPVAFWCNPISGHNTLYWYLQNLGQGPELLIRYENEEAVDDSQLPKDRFSAERLKGVDSTLKIQPAELGDSAVYLCASSLIRVSTETQYFGPGTRLLVL.

The rearrangement uses TRBV27 and TRBJ2-1; possibly TRBD2 for D (5 bases). CDR1 and CDR2 (germline): MNHEY, SMNVEV (reference sequence). This CDR3 region has 16 residues. The V end was cut by 5 bases, the J end by 0 bases, with 14 bases between. CDR3 DNA: TGTGCCAGCAGTCCCTATGACACTAGCTCCTACAATGAGCAGTTCTTC. Encoded protein: CASSPYDTSSYNEQFF.

This clonotype was counted between two and nine times. The V gene is TRBV12-3 or TRBV12-4, the J gene TRBJ1-5; 8 nucleotides agree with TRBD1. The CDR3 length is 18 residues. V was pared by 8 bases and J by 0 bases, with 15 bases of the junction left unmatched. The DNA for the CDR3 is TGTGCCAGCGGAGGAGCGACAGGGGCCATGTATAGCAATCAGCCCCAGCATTTT. It is translated as CASGGATGAMYSNQPQHF.

A word on this clonotype: This may be a read error, as it is one base from a much larger clone. The chain links TRBV15 to TRBJ2-1; D is perhaps TRBD1 (6 bases). Germline assignment: CDR1 LNHNV and CDR2 YYDKDF (reference sequence). The CDR3 is made up of 17 amino acids. This CDR3 is CPTSRDRQVKSYNEQFF. The CDR3, as DNA: TGTCCCACCAGCAGAGATAGACAGGTGAAGTCCTACAATGAGCAGTTCTTC.

This clonotype was seen only a few times. The chain has TRBV19 and TRBJ1-2, with 7 bases identical to TRBD1. The V and J ends lost 5 bases and 6 bases, in that order; junction bases with no gene match: 9. CDR1 and CDR2 (germline): LNHDA, SQIVND (reference sequence). The CDR3 consists of 14 residues. The chain's CDR3 is CASSQITGADGYTF. CDR3 DNA sequence: TGTGCCAGTAGTCAGATAACAGGGGCTGATGGCTACACCTTC.

This chain connects TRBV10-3 to TRBJ2-1; D call uncertain. Germline values: CDR1 ENHRY, CDR2 SYGVKD. The ends were cut back, 5 bases at V and 16 bases at J, with 18 bases in the middle. The CDR3 contains 12 residues. The CDR3 region has the DNA TGTGCCATCAGTACCAACGGCCAGGTGGCTTTCTTC. It codes for CAISTNGQVAFF.

The chain employs TRBV4-2 and TRBJ2-1; 10 nucleotides match TRBD2. The V and J ends lost 3 bases and 6 bases, in that order; junction bases with no gene match: 5. Germline V gene data show CDR1 as LGHNA and CDR2 as YNFKEQ. This CDR3 region has 15 residues. CDR3 residues: CASSQGTSASNEQFF. The CDR3 nucleotides read TGTGCCAGCAGCCAGGGGACTAGCGCCTCCAATGAGCAGTTCTTC.

This clonotype was observed many times. This rearrangement joins TRBV7-9 to TRBJ1-1; maybe TRBD1 (5 bases). This CDR3 is 16 amino acids long. Germline V lookup: CDR1 SEHNR, CDR2 FQNEAQ (reference sequence). The V gene lost 5 bases and the J gene lost 6 bases, with 22 bases spanning the gap. The DNA for the CDR3 is TGTGCCAGCAGCGATACGAGGGCAGGGTGGGACTCTGAAGCTTTCTTT. Translation: CASSDTRAGWDSEAFF.

The chain uses TRBV10-2 and TRBJ2-7, with TRBD2 matching over 8 bases. The CDR3 is 16 amino acids. Germline V gives CDR1 WSHSY, CDR2 SAAADI. Trimming at V came to 6 bases and at J to 3 bases, leaving 13 bases not matched to a gene. The CDR3 nucleotides read TGCGCCAGCAGCGACTTAGCGGGACGAAAGGTCTACGAGCAGTACTTC. This translates into CASSDLAGRKVYEQYF.

The V call is TRBV20-1, the J call TRBJ2-3; perhaps D is TRBD1 or TRBD2 (6 bases each). The germline V gene has CDR1 DFQATT and CDR2 SNEGSKA (reference sequence). V gave up 6 bases and J gave up 4 bases, with 14 bases separating them. CDR3 length: 13 amino acids. CDR3 nucleotides: TGCAGTGCAATGACAGGAGGGGCAGATACGCAGTATTTT. Its translation: CSAMTGGADTQYF.

This clonotype appeared many times. This rearrangement joins TRBV11-3 to TRBJ2-1; the D gene could be TRBD1 or TRBD2 (5 bases each). The CDR3 consists of 13 residues. The V gene lost 6 bases and the J gene lost 8 bases, with 14 bases spanning the gap. Germline-derived CDR1 and CDR2 are SGHNT and YENEEA. The CDR3 DNA follows: TGTGCCAGCAGTCCGGGGCCCGCGTATGAGCAGTTCTTC. It yields the protein CASSPGPAYEQFF.

The sample holds many counts of this clonotype. The chain uses TRBV20-1 and TRBJ2-1, with a weak D call TRBD1 (7 bases). The CDR3 is 15 amino acids. Germline V CDR1 and CDR2: DFQATT, SNEGSKA (reference sequence). V was cut by 1 base and J by 7 bases, with 17 bases left in between. CDR3 in DNA: TGCAGTGCTAGAGCCCCAGGGGGGACTCGAAATGAGCAGTTCTTC. Protein: CSARAPGGTRNEQFF.

This clonotype was picked up a small number of times. This chain connects TRBV4-1 to TRBJ2-3; TRBD1 matches 7 bases. Germline loops: CDR1 MGHRA, CDR2 YSYEKL. With 0 bases clipped from V and 5 bases from J, the junction kept 8 bases outside the gene matches. The CDR3 has 16 residues. CDR3 region: CASSQEITGVRDTQYF. CDR3 coding DNA: TGCGCCAGCAGCCAAGAAATTACAGGGGTTCGAGATACGCAGTATTTT.

There are a few counts of this clonotype. The V call is TRBV19, the J call TRBJ2-1; 7 bases agree with TRBD2. Losses at the gene ends were 7 bases for V and 1 base for J; bases not matched to a gene: 7. The CDR3 is 15 residues long. Germline V gene lookup returns CDR1 LNHDA and CDR2 SQIVND (reference sequence). CDR3 sequence: CASKPAGRSYNEQFF. In nucleotides, the CDR3 is TGTGCCAGTAAGCCGGCCGGGAGGTCCTACAATGAGCAGTTCTTC.

The table lists this clonotype with many counts. The chain combines TRBV28 with TRBJ2-1, with 11 nucleotides matching TRBD2. CDR1 and CDR2 (germline): MDHEN, SYDVKM. The CDR3 is 20 amino acids. Trimming at V came to 5 bases and at J to 4 bases, leaving 19 bases not matched to a gene. The CDR3 spells CASSPDLASGRPVGYNEQFF. DNA for the CDR3: TGTGCCAGCAGTCCCGACTTGGCTAGCGGGAGGCCCGTAGGGTACAATGAGCAGTTCTTC.

For the CDR3, the DNA is TGTGCCAGCAGCTTGGGCGGATCTATCAGCTCCTACGAGCAGTACTTC. Encoded protein: CASSLGGSISSYEQYF. The rearrangement links TRBV5-4 to TRBJ2-7; D not resolved. CDR1 is SGHNT and CDR2 is YYREEE in the germline V gene (reference sequence). V shed 0 bases and J shed 0 bases, with 13 bases lying between them. The CDR3 length is 16 residues.

This clonotype turned up a few times. This chain connects TRBV6-1 to TRBJ1-1, with 8 bases that match TRBD1. The CDR3 is 12 amino acids. Germline CDR1 reads MNHNS; CDR2 reads SASEGT. The trim removed 7 bases at V and 10 bases at J, leaving 8 bases unmatched. The DNA of the CDR3 is TGTGCCAGCACCAAACAGGGGGAGGGAGCTTTCTTT. This translates into CASTKQGEGAFF.

This sequence joins TRBV7-8 and TRBJ1-3, with a tentative D call TRBD1 (6 bases). Trimming removed 8 bases at V and 0 bases at J, with 8 bases between. This CDR3 region has 13 residues. Germline CDR1 SGHVS, CDR2 FQNEAQ. The chain's CDR3 is CASGGLSGNTIYF. Written as DNA, the CDR3 is TGTGCCAGCGGGGGGCTCTCTGGAAACACCATATATTTT.

The genes are TRBV7-8 and TRBJ2-1; D is possibly TRBD2 (5 bases). The CDR3 extends over 15 amino acids. Deletions cut 3 bases from V and 6 bases from J, with 15 bases between. The germline CDR1 and CDR2 sequences are SGHVS and FQNEAQ. The CDR3 region has the DNA TGTGCCAGCAGCTTTTCTAGCCAGCTCCTCAATGAGCAGTTCTTC. Translation: CASSFSSQLLNEQFF.

This clonotype was counted ten times or more. The J gene is TRBJ2-2, the V gene TRBV10-2; D gene ambiguous. Trimming removed 6 bases from V and 7 bases from J, with 9 bases in between. From germline, CDR1 is WSHSY and CDR2 SAAADI. There are 12 residues in the CDR3. CDR3 sequence: CASRRKDGELFF. The CDR3 nucleotides are TGCGCCAGCAGGCGGAAGGACGGGGAGCTGTTTTTT.

This clonotype was seen a few times. The chain carries TRBV5-6 and TRBJ2-2; TRBD2 matches 12 bases. J gave up 6 bases and V 4 bases, and 7 bases lay outside the gene matches. Germline-derived CDR1 and CDR2 are SGHDT and YYEEEE. The length of the CDR3 is 16 residues. CDR3 sequence reads: CASSPTSGRASGELFF. The CDR3 region has the DNA TGTGCCAGCAGCCCGACTAGCGGGAGAGCCTCCGGGGAGCTGTTTTTT. Looking up the rest from reference TRBV5-6 and TRBJ2-2 gives the full variable domain: DAGVTQSPTHLIKTRGQQVTLRCSPKSGHDTVSWYQQALGQGPQFIFQYYEEEERQRGNFPDRFSGHQFPNYSSELNVNALLLGDSALYLCASSPTSGRASGELFFGEGSRLTVL.

The chain couples TRBV12-3 or TRBV12-4 to TRBJ2-1; a weak D match, TRBD2 (7 bases). This CDR3 is built from 15 residues. Trimming took 7 bases from V and 7 from J, leaving 20 bases between them. The CDR3 DNA reads TGTGCCAGCACCCGTGCGGGGGCTAGCAGAAATGAGCAGTTCTTC. It codes for CASTRAGASRNEQFF.

This clonotype showed up just a few times. The V and J genes are TRBV10-3 and TRBJ2-5; D may be TRBD1 (5 bases). The CDR3 covers 14 residues. Germline CDR1 ENHRY, CDR2 SYGVKD. The V gene lost 0 bases and the J gene lost 5 bases, with 10 bases spanning the gap. The CDR3 DNA is TGTGCCATCAGTGAGTCGGCAGGGAAGGAGACCCAGTACTTC. It is translated as CAISESAGKETQYF.

The V gene is TRBV7-9, the J gene TRBJ2-7, with D uncertain. From germline, CDR1 is SEHNR and CDR2 FQNEAQ (reference sequence). Trimming shortened V by 6 bases and J by 5 bases, and 11 bases separated the two germline ends. The CDR3 sequence is 12 residues long. The chain's CDR3 is CASSRSLDEQYF. The CDR3 DNA reads as TGTGCCAGCAGTCGTAGCTTGGACGAGCAGTACTTC. The complete variable domain, with remaining parts taken from reference TRBV7-9 and TRBJ2-7, reads DTGVSQNPRHKITKRGQNVTFRCDPISEHNRLYWYRQTLGQGPEFLTYFQNEAQLEKSRLLSDRFSAERPKGSFSTLEIQRTEQGDSAMYLCASSRSLDEQYFGPGTRLTVT.

This clonotype has just a few counts. A junction boundary mismatches the germline segment, possibly from a read error. The rearrangement links TRBV10-3 to TRBJ1-1; D perhaps matches TRBD1 (6 bases). Germline CDR1 and CDR2: ENHRY and SYGVKD. The CDR3 has 16 residues. As DNA, the CDR3 is TGTGCCATCAGTGAGTCCCCGGGGGGGCGAGCCACTGAAGCTCTCTTT. The encoded protein is CAISESPGGRATEALF.